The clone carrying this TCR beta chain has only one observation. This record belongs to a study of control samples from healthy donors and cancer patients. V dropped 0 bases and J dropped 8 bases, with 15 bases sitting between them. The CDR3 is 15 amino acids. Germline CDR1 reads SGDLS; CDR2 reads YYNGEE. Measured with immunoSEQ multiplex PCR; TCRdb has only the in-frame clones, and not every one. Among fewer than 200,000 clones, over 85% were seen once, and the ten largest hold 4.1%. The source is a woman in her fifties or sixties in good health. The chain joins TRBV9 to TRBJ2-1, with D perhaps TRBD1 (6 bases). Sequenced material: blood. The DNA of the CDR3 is TGTGCCAGCAGCGTAGTAACAGGGACAAGGGATGAGCAGTTCTTC. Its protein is CASSVVTGTRDEQFF.